This TCR beta chain was found in a study of cytomegalovirus exposure and HLA in healthy donors (dated by TCRdb to 2016 to 2017). Regarding the research as a whole: An earlier analysis of some 600 of the donors reported around 280 Gb of sequence data and 117 million unique TCR beta sequences obtained from about 179 million T cells. In a later genetic analysis, genome-wide SNP genotypes for about 55% of the roughly 700 donors were used, and that subset was treated as a discovery cohort. Of the approximately 370 genotyped donors, roughly 76% were placed in the genetic ancestry cluster associated with self-reported Caucasian donors. Typing coverage differed by locus: A, B, C, DRB1 and DQB1 were typed in roughly 620-630 donors, DQA1 in about 550, DPA1 in 600 to 610, and DPB1 in just under 490. To study patterns of TCR occurrence, a later analysis re-analyzed previously published TCR beta repertoires from 500 to 850 donors and added high-resolution HLA genotyping. Donor age, sex, ethnicity and CMV serostatus were collected together with the repertoire data. HLA typing included class I and class II loci at four-digit resolution. On average, roughly 200,000 unique TCR beta nucleotide sequences were sequenced per donor among 350 to 400 genotyped donors of the cohort, with roughly 18% of those sequences being non-productive. Every repertoire in the discovery cohort had been generated on one and the same sequencing platform. An early release covering about 600 HLA-typed donors comprised 250 to 350 gigabases of sequencing data and roughly 86 million unique TCR sequences. In the later analysis, no new phenotypic data were used to find candidate immune exposures; instead, reliance was placed on TCR beta sequences and their occurrence across donors. Along with the approximately 650-subject first cohort, a separate validation cohort of 120 different subjects was used. An earlier analysis of several hundred of the donors applied high-throughput TCR beta sequencing to assess whether each TCR beta V gene segment acted as functional or pseudogenic. To predict cytomegalovirus infection status, the study combined high-throughput TCR immunosequencing, statistical association of individual TCRs with disease status, and machine learning. Using immunosequencing, the study profiled T cell repertoires from around 670 subjects and related those repertoires to cytomegalovirus serostatus. Because of strong linkage in the cohort, 4 to 6 DR-DQ haplotypes were treated as single units for association and clustering. The study was designed to test whether signatures of past pathogen exposure could be identified by cataloging public T cell receptors.

Library preparation was by the immunoSEQ multiplex PCR assay. For the multiplex PCR, a mixture combining 60 forward primers for TCR Vbeta segments and 13 reverse primers for TCR Jbeta segments was used. A multiplex PCR assay on genomic DNA amplified the CDR3 region of rearranged TCR beta genes. Amplified TCR beta libraries were sequenced as 87-base-pair reads on the Illumina HiSeq System. In the original analysis: A later analysis counted about 80 million unique TCR beta chains across the 600 to 850 repertoires, and some 12 million of these chains were shared by at least two donors. Raw reads were error-corrected and collapsed into unique sequences by a nearest-neighbor algorithm in which closely related sequences were merged to remove PCR and sequencing errors. Alignment of CDR3 sequences to IMGT reference sequences was used to assign V, D and J gene segments. Each retained sequence needed at least a six-nucleotide match to both a V gene segment and a J gene segment. Rearrangements were classified as productive when the CDR3 lacked stop codons and remained in frame with V and J, and all other rearrangements were classified as non-productive. CDR3 was defined according to IMGT convention as the region running from the second conserved V-encoded cysteine to the conserved J-encoded phenylalanine. The earlier analysis of about 620 of the donors excluded sequences that lacked an unambiguous match to a single V gene segment. An earlier analysis of several hundred of the donors classified V segments as functional when productive rearrangements were above 56.7% and as segregating when the standard deviation between donors was above 5%. A statistical classification framework was built to diagnose cytomegalovirus status from the catalog of TCR beta chain sequences. V and J gene assignment, in a later analysis, came from comparing TCR nucleotide sequences with IMGT/GENE-DB human TR gene sequences. The TCRdist pipeline was used in a later analysis to assign CDR3 sequences and most-parsimonious VDJ recombination scenarios. In a later analysis, every TCR beta chain was defined by the combination of its CDR3 amino acid sequence and its V-gene family, and reads without a unique V-gene family were dropped. A later analysis removed roughly 590 highly shared, low-generation-probability nucleotide sequences to deal with suspected cross-contamination and a sequencing artifact. In a later analysis, a clonal expansion index for each public chain was calculated from normalized within-repertoire ranks of inferred template counts. In a later analysis, generation probabilities were computed with a VDJ recombination model fitted to out-of-frame rearrangements, and the resulting probabilities were checked against IGoR. Hypergeometric tests were used in a later analysis to score TCR-TCR, TCR-HLA and TCR-CMV co-occurrence, with a repertoire-size bias correction applied to the TCR pairs. In a later analysis, false discovery rates were estimated by permuting HLA or CMV assignments 20 times. In a later analysis, co-occurring TCRs were grouped with DBSCAN, and TCRdist sequence similarity was added when clustering was performed within HLA-allele-positive subsets. Repertoires with fewer than 30,000 or more than 120,000 public chains were left out of co-occurrence clustering, as were five repertoires with anomalous nucleotide sharing. The table comes from immuneACCESS by way of TCRdb, which keeps in-frame sequences with V and J called. Part of the clones is missing from these tables; in studies checked, under half for an unresolved V gene and the rest for unknown reasons. From that table come the V and J calls and clone size; the DNA was used to work out D and trimming. The sample data list 250,000 to 350,000 clones, and 80% of these were observed just once. Less than 0.4% of the sample is taken by the ten largest.

V is trimmed back by 0 bases and J by 3 bases, and the junction contains 0 bases that no gene match accounts for. Via the germline V gene, CDR1 is MNHEY and CDR2 SVGAGI. The CDR3, from cysteine to phenylalanine, totals 15 residues. Kept here is only the CDR3 DNA, which spans 45 bases and is read in frame from base 1. A remark on this clone: The target of this receptor is not known. Base qualities are not at hand, and no much larger clone is one base apart.

Results the study describes overall, beyond this receptor: In an earlier analysis of 587 of the donors, most TCR beta V segments appeared in productive rearrangements about 87% or about 30% of the time, broadly matching IMGT annotations. Because HLA typing was unavailable for some donors at each locus, only the typed subset was used in association tests. A group of highly shared sequence variants was considered likely to be a technical artifact of the sequencing pipeline. The study listed 150 to 200 TCR beta chains as associated with cytomegalovirus. Strong co-occurrence of HLA alleles, especially DR and DQ, made assigning TCR associations to individual alleles difficult. In a later analysis, several top co-occurrence clusters were reported to appear linked to parvovirus B19, influenza, CMV and Epstein-Barr virus. In a later analysis, over 15,000 TCR beta sequences were associated with specific HLA alleles at a false discovery rate of 0.05. The presence/absence analyses assumed that sequencing depth was roughly uniform across donors, and that assumption may not be true. A later genetic analysis reported fewer N-insertions in productive TCRs among donors in an Asian-associated ancestry cluster than the roughly 670-donor mean. Because counts were too low, more than 15 rarely observed V segments, including chromosome 9 orphons, were excluded from the earlier analysis of some 540 of the donors. A further reported finding was that TCR beta sequences accurately predicted the HLA-A and HLA-B alleles for most subjects in the first cohort. The 87-base-pair reads could not distinguish some IMGT-functional V segments, including TRBV6-2 and TRBV6-3, so those segments were excluded. In a later analysis, TCR association rates were found to vary across HLA loci, with the most associated TCRs seen for DRB1 alleles and the fewest for HLA-C alleles. In a later analysis, most CMV-associated TCR beta chains were found to appear HLA-restricted, with HLA associations seemingly driven largely by CMV exposure. CMV serostatus was the only immune exposure information available for the cohort. Most TCR sequences were seen in very few donors, while some public TCRs were found in many individuals. Three of the identified cytomegalovirus-associated TCR beta chains were confirmed in vitro to be specific for cytomegalovirus antigens. In a later genetic analysis, a missense DCLRE1C variant was associated with V-gene and J-gene trimming of TCR beta chains, and the association was replicated in an independent cohort. In a later analysis, HLA-associated TCR beta chains were found to be more clonally expanded and to have lower generation probabilities than equally common non-associated chains. The cohort was sequenced for TCR beta chains only, and without alpha or paired-chain data the features that could be detected were limited. According to the authors, the approach could potentially be generalized to other disease states and immunological phenotypes. The classifier was reported to diagnose cytomegalovirus status with high specificity and sensitivity in both the original cohort and the validation cohort. Correlated functional status among segregating V segments might be attributable to linkage disequilibrium, but an unknown experimental factor could not be ruled out.

The cohort consisted of 600 or so healthy bone marrow donors. At the time of sampling, all cohort members were nominally healthy, though unrecorded immune exposures were likely present. The donor was CMV seronegative and belonged to the group of several hundred seronegative cohort members. A peripheral blood sample was collected from each donor, and TCR beta sequencing was performed on peripheral blood mononuclear cells. Genomic DNA extraction from the blood cell samples was performed with the Qiagen DNeasy Blood Extraction Kit. The chain uses TRBV6-5 and TRBJ2-7, with TRBD2 matching 12 junction bases. The clonotype originates from a girl aged 2-10 years in good health and CMV-seronegative. Sequenced sample: PBMCs. CDR3 sequence: CASSYSTSGSYEQYF. The DNA sequence follows: TGTGCCAGCAGTTACTCGACTAGCGGGAGCTACGAGCAGTACTTC.